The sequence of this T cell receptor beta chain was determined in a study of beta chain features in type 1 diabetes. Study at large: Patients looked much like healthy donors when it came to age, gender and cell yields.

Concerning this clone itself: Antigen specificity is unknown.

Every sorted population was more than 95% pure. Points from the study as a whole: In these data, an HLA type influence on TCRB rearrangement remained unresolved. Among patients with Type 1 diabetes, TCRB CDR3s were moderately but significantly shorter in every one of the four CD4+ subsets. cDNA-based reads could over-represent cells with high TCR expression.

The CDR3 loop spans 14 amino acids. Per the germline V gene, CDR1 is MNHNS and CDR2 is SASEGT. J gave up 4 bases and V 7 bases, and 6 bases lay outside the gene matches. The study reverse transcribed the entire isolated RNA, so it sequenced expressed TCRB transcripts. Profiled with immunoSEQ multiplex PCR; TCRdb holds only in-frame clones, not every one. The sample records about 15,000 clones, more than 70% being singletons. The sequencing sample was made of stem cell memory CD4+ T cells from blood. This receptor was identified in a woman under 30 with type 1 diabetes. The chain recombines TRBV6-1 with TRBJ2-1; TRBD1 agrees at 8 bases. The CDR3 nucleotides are TGTGCCAGCACCTGGACAGGGTCTTACAATGAGCAGTTCTTC. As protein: CASTWTGSYNEQFF.